These T cell receptor beta chains were read from a single sample in a study of cytomegalovirus exposure and HLA in healthy donors. The data were produced by immunoSEQ multiplex PCR, yet TCRdb's version contains in-frame clones alone and is incomplete. The sample includes around 71,000 clones, around 96% of them seen just once. The sequencing sample was made of PBMCs. Every receptor here comes from a man between 18 and 35 years old in good health and CMV-seropositive. CDR3s include the opening cysteine and the closing phenylalanine or tryptophan. The order of the fields is V gene, clone size, D gene, J gene, CDR3 protein, CDR3 DNA. D genes are given only for firm matches. Size is stated for part of the rows, as once, few or many counts, or as a class when the clone is expanded.

>TRBV6-4|NA|TRBD2|TRBJ2-3
CASSRAGEADTQYF
TGTGCCAGCAGTAGAGCGGGAGAGGCAGATACGCAGTATTTT
>TRBV5-4|once|TRBD2|TRBJ2-7
CASTQTSGGERLVAYEQYF
TGTGCCAGCACCCAGACTAGCGGGGGGGAGAGACTAGTAGCCTACGAGCAGTACTTC
>TRBV27|NA|NA|TRBJ2-1
CASSSSEVYNEQFF
TGTGCCAGCAGTTCCTCCGAGGTGTACAATGAGCAGTTCTTC
>TRBV7-9|NA|NA|TRBJ1-1
CASSLQSTEAFF
TGTGCCAGCAGCTTACAATCCACTGAAGCTTTCTTT
>TRBV7-2|NA|NA|TRBJ1-2
CASSSAPREGSNGYTF
TGTGCCAGCAGCTCAGCCCCACGGGAGGGATCTAATGGCTACACCTTC
>TRBV11-3|NA|TRBD2|TRBJ2-7
CASSVREGFPYEQYF
TGTGCCAGCAGCGTTCGGGAGGGCTTTCCCTACGAGCAGTACTTC
>TRBV6-1|NA|NA|TRBJ2-4
CASSASELAKNIQYF
TGTGCCAGCAGCGCTTCAGAATTAGCCAAAAACATTCAGTACTTC
>TRBV15|NA|NA|TRBJ1-4
CATSLRSHEKLFF
TGTGCCACCAGTCTGCGGTCCCATGAAAAACTGTTTTTT
>TRBV15|NA|NA|TRBJ1-6
CATSSRQGNNSPLHF
TGTGCCACCAGCAGCCGGCAGGGAAACAATTCACCCCTCCACTTT
>TRBV5-3|NA|TRBD1|TRBJ1-2
CARSGDSDFLRGYTF
TGTGCCAGAAGCGGGGACAGTGACTTCCTTCGGGGCTACACCTTC
>TRBV29-1|NA|TRBD2|TRBJ2-1
CSVTVIAGSYNEQFF
TGCAGCGTCACCGTAATAGCGGGCTCCTACAATGAGCAGTTCTTC
>TRBV11-2|NA|TRBD1|TRBJ2-7
CASSPTGTYEQYF
TGTGCCAGCAGCCCGACAGGGACGTACGAGCAGTACTTC
>TRBV4-2|NA|TRBD2|TRBJ2-7
CASSRSGTSGSQPWEQYF
TGTGCCAGCAGCCGGTCCGGGACTAGCGGGAGCCAACCCTGGGAGCAGTACTTC
>TRBV6-5|NA|TRBD1|TRBJ1-2
CASRRDRVYDGYTF
TGTGCCAGCAGGAGGGACAGGGTTTATGATGGCTACACCTTC
>TRBV5-4|NA|TRBD1|TRBJ1-1
CASRGTAHNTEAFF
TGTGCCAGCCGAGGGACAGCGCATAACACTGAAGCTTTCTTT
>TRBV10-3|NA|TRBD1|TRBJ1-2
CAISQPGQDLRGGYTF
TGTGCCATCAGTCAACCGGGACAGGATCTGCGAGGTGGCTACACCTTC
>TRBV11-3|NA|TRBD1|TRBJ2-7
CASSPRGGTGYAEQYF
TGTGCCAGCAGCCCCAGGGGAGGGACAGGGTACGCCGAGCAGTACTTC
>TRBV27|NA|NA|TRBJ1-1
CASSPQGPPGTEAFF
TGTGCCAGCAGCCCACAGGGTCCACCCGGCACTGAAGCTTTCTTT
>TRBV18|NA|TRBD2|TRBJ2-1
CASRASGLDNEQFF
TGTGCCAGCCGGGCTAGCGGCCTCGACAATGAGCAGTTCTTC
>TRBV18|once|NA|TRBJ2-1
CASSPQGREDEQFF
TGTGCCAGCTCACCACAGGGCAGGGAGGATGAGCAGTTCTTC
>TRBV4-1|NA|TRBD2|TRBJ2-1
CASSQWSGAYNEQFF
TGCGCCAGCAGCCAATGGAGCGGGGCGTACAATGAGCAGTTCTTC
>TRBV5-6|few|TRBD2|TRBJ2-1
CASSLLAGINEQFF
TGTGCCAGCAGCTTATTAGCGGGGATTAATGAGCAGTTCTTC
>TRBV5-1|NA|TRBD2|TRBJ2-1
CASSLVLAGNNEQFF
TGCGCCAGCAGCTTGGTCCTAGCGGGAAACAATGAGCAGTTCTTC
>TRBV6-1|NA|TRBD1|TRBJ1-1
CASRRQGALVEAFF
TGTGCCAGCAGGAGACAGGGGGCGTTGGTTGAAGCTTTCTTT
>TRBV7-9|NA|TRBD2|TRBJ2-3
CASSLPRSGGSTDTQYF
TGTGCCAGCAGCCTGCCCAGGAGCGGGGGAAGCACAGATACGCAGTATTTT
>TRBV7-2|NA|NA|TRBJ2-1
CASSLYGGSSSYNEQFF
TGTGCCAGCAGTTTATACGGGGGTTCGAGCTCCTACAATGAGCAGTTCTTC
>TRBV5-1|NA|TRBD1|TRBJ2-5
CASLQGGTQYF
TGCGCCAGCCTACAGGGGGGGACCCAGTACTTC
>TRBV27|NA|NA|TRBJ2-2
CASISLRDGTGELFF
TGTGCCAGCATCTCCCTACGGGATGGCACCGGGGAGCTGTTTTTT
>TRBV2|NA|NA|TRBJ2-7
CASSGGGAAAYEQYF
TGTGCCAGCAGTGGAGGGGGGGCGGCAGCCTACGAGCAGTACTTC
>TRBV15|NA|NA|TRBJ1-1
CATSRDVRNTEAFF
TGTGCCACCAGCAGAGATGTGAGAAACACTGAAGCTTTCTTT
>TRBV19|NA|TRBD1|TRBJ2-7
CASSRRTGSGSEQYF
TGTGCCAGTAGCCGACGGACAGGGAGTGGCAGCGAGCAGTACTTC
>TRBV30|NA|NA|TRBJ2-5
CAWSFPPETQYF
TGTGCCTGGAGCTTCCCCCCGGAGACCCAGTACTTC
>TRBV4-2|NA|NA|TRBJ1-5
CASSQGRVQPQHF
TGTGCCAGCAGCCAAGGTCGGGTTCAGCCCCAGCATTTT
>TRBV5-1|few|TRBD2|TRBJ2-7
CASSGAGTSGMAEQYF
TGCGCCAGCAGCGGGGCCGGGACTAGCGGTATGGCGGAGCAGTACTTC
>TRBV9|NA|NA|TRBJ2-1
CASSVEGGGPYNEQFF
TGTGCCAGCAGCGTAGAAGGCGGGGGCCCCTACAATGAGCAGTTCTTC
>TRBV5-6|NA|TRBD2|TRBJ2-1
CASGLAHSYNEQFF
TGTGCCAGCGGACTAGCCCACTCTTACAATGAGCAGTTCTTC
>TRBV18|NA|NA|TRBJ1-1
CASSPQEQSTEAFF
TGTGCCAGCTCGCCGCAGGAACAGAGCACTGAAGCTTTCTTT
>TRBV5-6|NA|TRBD2|TRBJ2-3
CASTRLAASTDTQYF
TGTGCCAGCACCAGACTAGCGGCTAGCACAGATACGCAGTATTTT
>TRBV13|NA|TRBD2|TRBJ2-3
CASSLYTGGAEITDTQYF
TGTGCCAGCAGCTTATATACCGGGGGGGCCGAGATCACAGATACGCAGTATTTT
>TRBV9|NA|NA|TRBJ1-2
CASSVGGGPGYTF
TGTGCCAGCAGCGTAGGGGGAGGGCCTGGCTACACCTTC
>TRBV11-2|NA|TRBD2|TRBJ2-5
CASSPTGGETQYF
TGTGCCAGCAGCCCTACGGGAGGGGAGACCCAGTACTTC
>TRBV7-3|NA|TRBD1|TRBJ2-2
CASSLYPGTGVTGELFF
TGTGCCAGCAGCTTATATCCCGGGACAGGGGTCACCGGGGAGCTGTTTTTT
>TRBV19|NA|TRBD1|TRBJ1-5
CASSPATGLDQPQHF
TGTGCCAGTAGCCCAGCGACAGGGTTAGATCAGCCCCAGCATTTT
>TRBV5-5|NA|NA|TRBJ1-2
CASSWDKHGYTF
TGTGCCAGCAGTTGGGACAAACATGGCTACACCTTC
>TRBV7-8|NA|TRBD1|TRBJ2-7
CASSPTGWFLYEQYF
TGTGCCAGCAGCCCGACAGGGTGGTTCCTCTACGAGCAGTACTTC
>TRBV28|NA|NA|TRBJ1-6
CASSPPRGWSPLHF
TGTGCCAGCAGTCCCCCCAGGGGCTGGTCACCCCTCCACTTT
>TRBV27|NA|NA|TRBJ2-2
CASSFYRDTGELFF
TGTGCCAGCAGTTTTTACAGGGACACCGGGGAGCTGTTTTTT
>TRBV9|NA|NA|TRBJ2-1
CASSVDGRQYNEQFF
TGTGCCAGCAGCGTAGATGGCAGACAGTACAATGAGCAGTTCTTC
>TRBV5-1|NA|NA|TRBJ2-5
CASSRDSETQYF
TGCGCCTCCTCGAGGGATTCAGAGACCCAGTACTTC